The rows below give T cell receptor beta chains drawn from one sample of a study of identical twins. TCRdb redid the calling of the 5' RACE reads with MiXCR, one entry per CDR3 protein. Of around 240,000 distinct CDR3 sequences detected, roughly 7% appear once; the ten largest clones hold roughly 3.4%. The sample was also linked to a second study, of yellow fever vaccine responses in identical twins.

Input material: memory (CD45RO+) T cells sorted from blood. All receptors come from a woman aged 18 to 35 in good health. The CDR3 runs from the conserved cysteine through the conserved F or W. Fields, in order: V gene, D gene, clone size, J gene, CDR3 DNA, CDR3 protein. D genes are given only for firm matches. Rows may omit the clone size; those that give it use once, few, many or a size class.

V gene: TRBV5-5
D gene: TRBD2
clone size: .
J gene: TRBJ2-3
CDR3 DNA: TGTGCCAGCAGCTTCTTTAGCGGGAGGGCCGCAGATACGCAGTATTTT
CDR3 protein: CASSFFSGRAADTQYF

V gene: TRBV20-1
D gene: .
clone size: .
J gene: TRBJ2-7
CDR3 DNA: TGCAGTGCTAGCGTTTCCAGCGGGCGGCTCGAGCAGTACTTC
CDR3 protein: CSASVSSGRLEQYF

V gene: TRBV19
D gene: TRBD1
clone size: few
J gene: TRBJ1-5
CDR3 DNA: TGTGCCTCGACAGGGGAGCGTCAGCCCCAGCATTTT
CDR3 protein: CASTGERQPQHF

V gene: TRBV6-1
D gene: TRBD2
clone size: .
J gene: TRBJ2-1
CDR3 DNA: TGTGCCAGCAGGGGGACTAGCGGTGGAGGGCAGTTCTTC
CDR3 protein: CASRGTSGGGQFF

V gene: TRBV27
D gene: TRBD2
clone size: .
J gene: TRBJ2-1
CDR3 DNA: TGTGCCAGCAGCGGACTAGCGGTATACAATGAGCAGTTCTTC
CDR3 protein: CASSGLAVYNEQFF

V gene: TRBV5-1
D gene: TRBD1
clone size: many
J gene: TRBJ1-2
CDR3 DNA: TGCGCCAGCAGCTCAAGGACAGGGGACTATGGCTACACCTTC
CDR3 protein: CASSSRTGDYGYTF

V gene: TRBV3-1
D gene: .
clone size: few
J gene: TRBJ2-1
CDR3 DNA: TGTGCCAGCAGCCAAGATAACCCCCGGGACACCTCCTACAATGAGCAGTTCTTC
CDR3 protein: CASSQDNPRDTSYNEQFF

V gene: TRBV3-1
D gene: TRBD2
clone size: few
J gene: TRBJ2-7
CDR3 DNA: TGTGCCAGCAGCCCATGGACTAGCTCGAACTACGAGCAGTACTTC
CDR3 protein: CASSPWTSSNYEQYF

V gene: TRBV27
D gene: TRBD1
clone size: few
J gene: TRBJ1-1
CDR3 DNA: TGTGCCAGCAGTACTCGCAGGGGGAGCACTGAAGCTTTCTTT
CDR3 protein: CASSTRRGSTEAFF

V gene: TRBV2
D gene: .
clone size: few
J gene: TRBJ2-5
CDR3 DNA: TGTGCCAGCAGTGCCGGCGGACGCCAAGAGACCCAGTACTTC
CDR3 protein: CASSAGGRQETQYF

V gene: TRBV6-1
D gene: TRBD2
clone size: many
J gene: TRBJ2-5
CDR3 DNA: TGTGCCAGCAGAGGGACTAGCGGGGATTGGGAGACCCAGTACTTC
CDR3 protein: CASRGTSGDWETQYF

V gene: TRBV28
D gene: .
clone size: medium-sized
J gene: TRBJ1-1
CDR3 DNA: TGTGCCAGCAGTCCGCCACCCTCGGAGAGAGCTTTCTTT
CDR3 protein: CASSPPPSERAFF

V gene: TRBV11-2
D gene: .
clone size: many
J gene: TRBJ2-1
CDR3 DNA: TGTGCCAGCAGCTTATGGGACTCAACTTTCTTC
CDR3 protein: CASSLWDSTFF

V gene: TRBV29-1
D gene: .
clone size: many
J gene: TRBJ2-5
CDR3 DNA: TGCAGCGTAGGTTTTCCGGTCCAAAAGGAGACCCAGTACTTC
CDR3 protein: CSVGFPVQKETQYF

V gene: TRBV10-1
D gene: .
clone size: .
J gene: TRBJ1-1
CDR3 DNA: TGCGCCAGCAGTGATCGGAGGTTTAACACTGAAGCTTTCTTT
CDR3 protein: CASSDRRFNTEAFF

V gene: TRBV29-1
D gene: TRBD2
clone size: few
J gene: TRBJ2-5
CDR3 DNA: TGCAGCGTGACTAGCGGGGAGGGAGCCCAGTACTTC
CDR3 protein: CSVTSGEGAQYF

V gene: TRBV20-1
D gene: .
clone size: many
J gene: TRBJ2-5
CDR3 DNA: TGCAGTGCTAGCCCGGGCAGGGCAGAGACCCAGTACTTC
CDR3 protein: CSASPGRAETQYF

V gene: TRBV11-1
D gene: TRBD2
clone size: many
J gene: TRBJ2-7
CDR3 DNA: TGTGCCAGCAGAAATACCGGGACTAGCGGGATCTACGAGCAGTACTTC
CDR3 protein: CASRNTGTSGIYEQYF

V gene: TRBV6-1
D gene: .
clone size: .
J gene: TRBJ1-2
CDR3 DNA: TGTGCCAGCAGATCCGACAGGACCCGAGGCTACACCTTC
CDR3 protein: CASRSDRTRGYTF

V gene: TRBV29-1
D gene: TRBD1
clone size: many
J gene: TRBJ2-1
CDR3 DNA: TGCAGCGTTGGACAGGGGGGCAATGAGCAGTTCTTC
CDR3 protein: CSVGQGGNEQFF

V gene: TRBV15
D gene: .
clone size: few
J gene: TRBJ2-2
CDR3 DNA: TGTGCCACCAGCAGTCCTACGGGGGGCAGGTTCGGGGAGCTGTTTTTT
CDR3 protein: CATSSPTGGRFGELFF

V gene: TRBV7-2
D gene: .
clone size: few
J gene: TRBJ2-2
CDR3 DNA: TGTGCCAGCAGCTATACACCAACCGGGGAGCTGTTTTTT
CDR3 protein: CASSYTPTGELFF

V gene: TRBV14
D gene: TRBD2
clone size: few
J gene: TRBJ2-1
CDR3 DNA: TGTGCCAGCAGTCGGGACTACAAATCCTACAATGAGCAGTTCTTC
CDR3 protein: CASSRDYKSYNEQFF

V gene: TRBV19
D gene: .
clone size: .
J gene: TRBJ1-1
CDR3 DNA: TGTGCCAGTAGTATCTGGACAGCTCACACTGAAGCTTTCTTT
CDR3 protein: CASSIWTAHTEAFF

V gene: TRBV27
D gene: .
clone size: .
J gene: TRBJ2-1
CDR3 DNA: TGTGCCAGCAGTTTATCGATAAAGCCTCCGAATGAGCAGTTCTTC
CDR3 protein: CASSLSIKPPNEQFF

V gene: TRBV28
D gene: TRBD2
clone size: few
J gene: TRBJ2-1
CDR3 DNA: TGTGCCAGCACCTTAGGGCTAGCGGGACCCCGTATGGATGAGCAGTTCTTC
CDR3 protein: CASTLGLAGPRMDEQFF

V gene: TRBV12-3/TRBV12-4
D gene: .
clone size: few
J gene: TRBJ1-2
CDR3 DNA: TGTGCCAGCAGCCAATCTCGGGGGATCTATGGCTACACCTTC
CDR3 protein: CASSQSRGIYGYTF